This TCR beta chain was sequenced in a study of T cells in tumors after PD-1 blockade. Study in general: Patients received pembrolizumab 200 mg every 3 weeks or cemiplimab 350 mg every 2 weeks. During anti-PD-1 treatment, some patients continued daily vismodegib 150 mg.

Study-level results: Approximately 41% of tumor TCR clonotypes were also found in blood.

As regards this clone: Its antigen remains unknown.

Measured with immunoSEQ multiplex PCR; TCRdb has only the in-frame clones, and not every one. The data hold about 20,000 clones, with more than 65% observed a single time. The CDR3 contains 13 residues. The V and J ends lost 3 bases and 8 bases respectively, with 13 bases between them. Germline V gene sequence: CDR1 LNHDA, CDR2 SQIVND (reference sequence). The chain employs TRBV19 and TRBJ1-2, with D perhaps TRBD1 (5 bases). The sequenced sample was PBMCs, obtained after anti-PD-1 therapy. This TCR came from a human donor with advanced basal cell or squamous cell carcinoma (not recorded which). CDR3 DNA: TGTGCCAGTAGTATTAGTCAGGGAGGCGGCTACACCTTC. The encoded protein is CASSISQGGGYTF.